The 25 T cell receptor beta chains given below trace back to one sample, sequenced in a study of blood T cell repertoires in COVID-19. Generated by immunoSEQ multiplex PCR, the TCRdb table keeps only in-frame clones and is missing some. The table includes about 300,000 clones, 90% detected once. The sample taken for sequencing was peripheral blood. The receptor set was obtained from a woman between 45 and 60 years old with COVID-19, enrolled during active disease.

The chain joins TRBV4-1 to TRBJ2-1, with 10 positions matching TRBD1. This CDR3 has 18 amino acids. V was clipped by 2 bases and J by 7 bases; unmatched bases: 14. From germline, CDR1 is MGHRA and CDR2 YSYEKL. This CDR3 is CASSQYSPRQGALNEQFF. DNA of the CDR3: TGCGCCAGCAGCCAATACTCGCCGAGACAGGGGGCTTTGAATGAGCAGTTCTTC.

This chain uses TRBV6-5 with TRBJ2-3; no firm D call. Germline-derived CDR1 and CDR2 are MNHEY and SVGAGI. Trimming cost V 0 bases and J 5 bases, with 12 bases left between them. The CDR3 is 15 residues long. CDR3 region: CASSYSTAGRDTQYF. CDR3 sequence (DNA): TGTGCCAGCAGTTACTCCACGGCAGGTCGAGATACGCAGTATTTT.

The chain recombines TRBV12-3 or TRBV12-4 with TRBJ1-2, with D possibly matching TRBD1 (6 bases). The V end lost 3 bases, the J end lost 7 bases, and 9 bases lay between the germline ends. This CDR3 is built from 12 residues. The DNA of the CDR3 is TGTGCCAGCAGTTTTCAACAGGGTGGCTACACCTTC. It yields the protein CASSFQQGGYTF.

The rearrangement links TRBV20-1 to TRBJ2-1, with TRBD1 identical over 7 bases. The CDR3 is 14 amino acids. The germline gives CDR1 DFQATT, CDR2 SNEGSKA (reference sequence). J gave up 8 bases and V 3 bases, and 10 bases lay outside the gene matches. CDR3 nucleotides: TGCAGTGCTAGTACAGGGGCCCTATGGGATGAGCAGTTCTTC. Protein product: CSASTGALWDEQFF.

This clone was detected only once. This chain connects TRBV13 to TRBJ1-2; D gene ambiguous. V was clipped by 1 base and J by 7 bases, with 7 bases between them. The CDR3 loop spans 12 amino acids. CDR1 PRHDT and CDR2 FYEKMQ come from the germline V gene (reference sequence). This chain's CDR3 is CASSLVFVGYTF. As DNA, the CDR3 is TGTGCCAGCAGCTTAGTCTTCGTTGGCTACACCTTC.

The gene calls are TRBV7-9 and TRBJ1-2; D ambiguous. This CDR3 is built from 12 residues. The germline V and J ends were trimmed by 5 bases and 6 bases, with 10 bases remaining between them. In germline, CDR1 is SEHNR, CDR2 FQNEAQ (reference sequence). This CDR3 is CASSPTRNGYTF. CDR3 nucleotides: TGTGCCAGCAGCCCCACAAGAAATGGCTACACCTTC.

The chain employs TRBV6-5 and TRBJ1-1; 7 bases match TRBD1. Trimming took 6 bases from V and 0 from J; bases not matched to a gene: 4. The CDR3 is 14 amino acids. Per germline, CDR1 MNHEY and CDR2 SVGAGI. CDR3: CASSPQGMNTEAFF. CDR3 in DNA: TGTGCCAGCAGCCCACAGGGGATGAACACTGAAGCTTTCTTT.

V usage is TRBV7-6 and J usage is TRBJ2-7; weak D call: TRBD1 (7 bases). Trimming pared 1 base from V and 4 bases from J, leaving 17 bases between. In germline, CDR1 is SGHVS, CDR2 FNYEAQ. This CDR3 spans 16 amino acids. The CDR3 loop is CASSLEQGGLIYEQYF. The CDR3 region has the DNA TGTGCCAGCAGCTTAGAGCAGGGGGGCCTGATATACGAGCAGTACTTC.

This sequence joins TRBV6-5 and TRBJ2-3; D unclear. V shed 5 bases and J shed 1 base, with 13 bases lying between them. Germline V gene sequence: CDR1 MNHEY, CDR2 SVGAGI. CDR3 length: 15 residues. The CDR3 nucleotides are TGTGCCAGCAGTCGTGACAACGCACGCACAGATACGCAGTATTTT. This codes for CASSRDNARTDTQYF.

This chain connects TRBV7-3 to TRBJ2-1, with 9 bases lining up with TRBD1. CDR1 and CDR2 (germline): SGHTA, FQGTGA. The ends lost 5 bases at V and 3 bases at J; junction bases unmatched: 5. This CDR3 comprises 15 residues. CDR3 sequence reads: CASSPTGGFYNEQFF. CDR3 nucleotides: TGTGCCAGCAGCCCGACAGGGGGTTTCTACAATGAGCAGTTCTTC. The full variable domain, with the rest looked up from reference TRBV7-3 and TRBJ2-1, is GAGVSQTPSNKVTEKGKYVELRCDPISGHTALYWYRQSLGQGPEFLIYFQGTGAADDSGLPNDRFFAVRPEGSVSTLKIQRTERGDSAVYLCASSPTGGFYNEQFFGPGTRLTVL.

V usage is TRBV27 and J usage is TRBJ2-5; 7 bases agree with TRBD2. Germline-derived CDR1 and CDR2 are MNHEY and SMNVEV (reference sequence). The CDR3 sequence is 14 residues long. J was trimmed by 4 bases and V by 6 bases; bases with no gene match: 8. DNA of the CDR3: TGTGCCAGCAGGGCCGTGGCGGGAGTAGAGACCCAGTACTTC. This translates into CASRAVAGVETQYF.

This sequence joins TRBV29-1 and TRBJ1-1, with 10 bases matching TRBD1. The CDR3 runs 13 residues. Germline V gene lookup returns CDR1 SQVTM and CDR2 ANQGSEA. Unmatched junction bases numbered 1, after V lost 4 bases and J lost 2 bases. CDR3 in amino acids: CSVGTGGNTEAFF. Written as DNA, the CDR3 is TGCAGCGTTGGGACAGGGGGAAACACTGAAGCTTTCTTT.

The gene calls are TRBV5-1 and TRBJ2-3, with 8 nucleotides matching TRBD2. Germline CDR1 SGHRS, CDR2 YFSETQ. This CDR3 is built from 14 residues. The trim removed 4 bases at V and 6 bases at J, leaving 7 bases unmatched. CDR3 coding DNA: TGCGCCAGCAGCGTGAGCGGGAGCCAGGATACGCAGTATTTT. This codes for CASSVSGSQDTQYF.

The V and J genes are TRBV5-4 and TRBJ2-1, with D tentatively TRBD1 (5 bases). The CDR3 loop spans 16 amino acids. Trimming shortened V by 0 bases and J by 2 bases, and 12 bases separated the two germline ends. CDR1 is SGHNT and CDR2 is YYREEE in the germline V gene (reference sequence). The CDR3 spells CASSLARTLPYNEQFF. For the CDR3, the DNA is TGTGCCAGCAGCTTGGCGAGGACATTGCCCTACAATGAGCAGTTCTTC.

This chain connects TRBV18 to TRBJ2-1, with a tentative D call TRBD2 (6 bases). The CDR3 loop spans 15 amino acids. Germline assignment: CDR1 KGHSH and CDR2 LQKENI. Trimming left V 1 base short and J 4 bases short, with 11 bases between. CDR3 in amino acids: CASSPLAAQYNEQFF. For the CDR3, the DNA is TGTGCCAGCTCACCACTAGCGGCCCAATACAATGAGCAGTTCTTC.

This chain uses TRBV30 with TRBJ1-2, with 7 positions matching TRBD1. The CDR3 sequence is 13 residues long. The germline V gene encodes CDR1 GTSNPN and CDR2 SVGIG (reference sequence). With V trimmed by 6 bases and J by 8 bases, 12 bases remained unmatched. CDR3 loop: CACQTGRLGGYTF. The CDR3 DNA reads TGTGCCTGTCAGACAGGGAGACTGGGAGGCTACACCTTC. The full variable domain, rest sourced from reference TRBV30 and TRBJ1-2, is SQTIHQWPATLVQPVGSPLSLECTVEGTSNPNLYWYRQAAGRGLQLLFYSVGIGQISSEVPQNLSASRPQDRQFILSSKKLLLSDSGFYLCACQTGRLGGYTFGSGTRLTVV.

The rearrangement joins TRBV6-5 to TRBJ1-1, with D uncertain. V was cut by 0 bases and J by 1 base, with 9 bases left in between. Germline values: CDR1 MNHEY, CDR2 SVGAGI. This CDR3 is 15 amino acids long. The CDR3 nucleotides are TGTGCCAGCAGTTACTCAGTGGCGGGGAACACTGAAGCTTTCTTT. It is translated as CASSYSVAGNTEAFF.

This chain uses TRBV7-9 with TRBJ1-2; D is unresolved. V was pared by 5 bases and J by 1 base, with 14 bases between. The CDR3 runs 15 residues. Germline loops: CDR1 SEHNR, CDR2 FQNEAQ (reference sequence). CDR3 sequence reads: CASSPAGVGNYGYTF. The CDR3 DNA reads TGTGCCAGCAGCCCTGCCGGGGTGGGTAACTATGGCTACACCTTC.

The genes are TRBV11-3 and TRBJ2-1, with D perhaps TRBD2 (7 bases). This CDR3 is 17 amino acids long. Trimming left V 2 bases short and J 6 bases short, with 20 bases between. Germline assignment: CDR1 SGHNT and CDR2 YENEEA. Here the CDR3 DNA reads TGTGCCAGCAGCTTACCTGAGGCGCGGGGGCGCCCCAATGAGCAGTTCTTC. Translated, it gives CASSLPEARGRPNEQFF.

A single count supports this clone. The CDR3 protein is CASSQGLAGGPENIQYF. In nucleotides, the CDR3 is TGTGCCAGCAGCCAAGGACTAGCGGGAGGGCCTGAAAACATTCAGTACTTC. V gene TRBV4-2 combines with J gene TRBJ2-4, with 14 bases identical to TRBD2. The CDR3 extends over 17 amino acids. Germline lookup yields CDR1 LGHNA and CDR2 YNFKEQ. J lost 5 bases, V lost 1 base, and 4 bases had no gene match.

The chain carries TRBV20-1 and TRBJ2-5; possible D gene TRBD1, 6 bases. Trimming took off 3 bases at V and 10 bases at J, with 12 bases between the two ends. CDR3 length: 11 residues. Germline assignment: CDR1 DFQATT and CDR2 SNEGSKA (reference sequence). In nucleotides, the CDR3 is TGCAGTGCTAGCCCGCTAGGGGGCCAGTACTTC. Protein: CSASPLGGQYF.

V usage is TRBV5-4 and J usage is TRBJ2-3, with TRBD1 as a possible D gene (6 bases). CDR1 is SGHNT, CDR2 YYREEE, per germline (reference sequence). V was clipped by 4 bases and J by 6 bases, with 15 bases between them. This CDR3 is built from 14 residues. The CDR3 DNA reads as TGTGCCAGCAGCCGTCAAACAGGGCCGGATACGCAGTATTTT. It codes for CASSRQTGPDTQYF.

J is TRBJ2-7 and V is TRBV15; D remains unclear. Germline CDR1 LNHNV, CDR2 YYDKDF (reference sequence). V dropped 1 base and J dropped 1 base, with 5 bases sitting between them. The CDR3 runs 13 residues. Here the CDR3 reads CATSRGLSYEQYF. CDR3 DNA: TGTGCCACCAGCAGAGGGCTGTCCTACGAGCAGTACTTC.

The J gene is TRBJ2-3, the V gene TRBV11-3; 10 positions match TRBD2. The junction had 17 bases not matched to a gene; V was cut back by 4 bases and J by 1 base. This CDR3 spans 20 amino acids. CDR1 is SGHNT and CDR2 is YENEEA in the germline V gene. CDR3 in amino acids: CASSSVWLAGALLRTDTQYF. CDR3 DNA sequence: TGTGCCAGCAGCTCTGTATGGCTAGCGGGGGCATTACTCCGCACAGATACGCAGTATTTT.

The genes are TRBV5-1 and TRBJ2-5; the D gene is possibly TRBD1 (6 bases). Looked up from germline, CDR1 is SGHRS and CDR2 is YFSETQ. The CDR3 length is 17 residues. Trimming took off 4 bases at V and 5 bases at J, with 24 bases between the two ends. The CDR3 sequence is CASSTTMTGRRMETQYF. The CDR3 DNA reads as TGCGCCAGCAGCACTACAATGACAGGACGGCGGATGGAGACCCAGTACTTC.